This T cell receptor (beta chain) was documented in a study of Tregs in tolerant kidney transplant recipients. Sequenced by immunoSEQ multiplex PCR; TCRdb stores in-frame clones only, minus some. The sample has over 60,000 clones; 95% to 98% are singletons. Remarks on this clone: What it binds is not known.

General observations from the study: Validation in larger populations is needed because few patients were studied. For some patients, primers changed over time, blocking nucleotide-level comparison. Tregs expanded with activated donor B cells seemed most donor-specific.

The germline V gene encodes CDR1 LNHDA and CDR2 SQIVND (reference sequence). The CDR3 runs to 15 residues. V lost 6 bases, J lost 2 bases, and 8 bases stayed unmatched. The rearrangement uses TRBV19 and TRBJ2-7, with 9 bases matching TRBD2. The source material was CD4+ T cells from blood, sampled before the transplant. The clonotype comes from a human donor who received a combined kidney and bone marrow transplant. The CDR3 spells CASSRGLALTYEQYF. The CDR3 nucleotides read TGTGCCAGTAGCCGCGGACTAGCGCTAACCTACGAGCAGTACTTC. The variable domain in full, completed from reference TRBV19 and TRBJ2-7, reads DGGITQSPKYLFRKEGQNVTLSCEQNLNHDAMYWYRQDPGQGLRLIYYSQIVNDFQKGDIAEGYSVSREKKESFPLTVTSAQKNPTAFYLCASSRGLALTYEQYFGPGTRLTVT.